This TCR beta chain was captured in a study of cytomegalovirus exposure and HLA in healthy donors. Study conclusions and caveats: Reported performance of the classifier showed diagnosis of cytomegalovirus status with high specificity and sensitivity.

Germline lookup yields CDR1 SGHTA and CDR2 FQGNSA. Unmatched junction bases numbered 4, after V lost 1 base and J lost 4 bases. The CDR3 consists of 15 residues. Remarks on this clone: Its antigen is still unknown.

Sequencing used immunoSEQ multiplex PCR; TCRdb keeps in-frame clones, though not all of them. The data hold 150,000 to 200,000 clones, with 80% to 85% observed a single time. While the first cohort had over 650 subjects, the donors belonged to the separate validation cohort of about 130 subjects. Sequencing used PBMCs. The rearrangement joins TRBV7-2 to TRBJ2-5; the match to TRBD2 covers 9 bases. The receptor was derived from a man aged 25 to 40 in good health and CMV-seropositive. This CDR3 is CASSLGRGGPETQYF. CDR3 coding DNA: TGTGCCAGCAGCTTAGGGCGGGGGGGCCCAGAGACCCAGTACTTC.